The clone carrying this TCR beta chain was counted only a few times. Germline lookup yields CDR1 MNHEY and CDR2 SVGAGI. The CDR3 runs to 15 residues. V was clipped by 9 bases and J by 3 bases, with 19 bases between them. The sample is drawn from a study of blood T cell repertoires in COVID-19. Overall study: T cells, B-cell-depleted T cells, or PBMCs provided the cDNA or gDNA that served as material.

The assay was immunoSEQ multiplex PCR, and TCRdb's table has in-frame clones only and misses some. There are fewer than 250,000 clones in the sample; 83% occur only once, and roughly 2.9% lies in the top ten. This chain links TRBV6-5 with TRBJ2-3; tentatively, D is TRBD2 (7 bases). Material: peripheral blood. The TCR comes from a man between 50 and 59 years old with active or convalescent COVID-19. This chain's CDR3 is CASTLMGGGTDTQYF. CDR3 sequence (DNA): TGTGCCAGTACCCTGATGGGAGGGGGTACAGATACGCAGTATTTT.